This section outlines one T cell receptor (beta chain) sequence together with its context. These data are taken from a study of cytomegalovirus exposure and HLA in healthy donors. Vbeta (60) and Jbeta (13) primers were used in the PCR. TCRdb keeps only in-frame clones here, not all; method: immunoSEQ multiplex PCR. This repertoire shows about 140,000 clones, around 81% found once; its top ten account for 2% to 3%. Germline loops: CDR1 LNHDA, CDR2 SQIVND (reference sequence). V was pared by 3 bases and J by 3 bases, with 6 bases of the junction left unmatched. CDR3 length: 15 residues. Sequencing was performed on PBMCs. This receptor was identified in a man between 45 and 60 years old in good health and CMV-seronegative. The chain recombines TRBV19 with TRBJ1-1, with 8 bases identical to TRBD1. CDR3 region: CASSIRTGFYTEAFF. The CDR3 DNA sequence: TGTGCCAGTAGTATCCGGACAGGGTTTTACACTGAAGCTTTCTTT.